A selection of T cell receptor beta chains follows, all from one sample in a study of PD-1 blockade in classical Hodgkin lymphoma. Some clones are missing from TCRdb's copy, which holds only in-frame ones; the method was immunoSEQ multiplex PCR. The table includes about 150,000 clones, 78% detected once. Here the sequenced sample was peripheral blood mononuclear cells (PBMCs), taken before the second cycle of nivolumab. The receptors derive from a human donor with classical Hodgkin lymphoma. CDR3s include the opening cysteine and the closing phenylalanine or tryptophan. A D gene is named only where the DNA matches it firmly. Clone size is shown for a subset of rows, as once, few, many or a class of expanded clone.

abundance	d_gene	v_gene	j_gene	CDR3aa	CDR3nt
.	.	TRBV6-6	TRBJ1-1	CASRGEVNTEAFF	TGTGCCAGCAGGGGGGAAGTGAACACTGAAGCTTTCTTT
.	TRBD1	TRBV7-6	TRBJ1-5	CASSPGTGGLGQPQHF	TGTGCCAGCAGCCCCGGGACAGGGGGCCTGGGTCAGCCCCAGCATTTT
.	.	TRBV29-1	TRBJ2-7	CSVEGRRGPAYEQYF	TGCAGCGTTGAAGGGAGGAGGGGGCCGGCCTACGAGCAGTACTTC
.	.	TRBV5-8	TRBJ1-4	CASSLDYGVGEKLFF	TGTGCCAGCAGCTTGGATTATGGGGTGGGTGAAAAACTGTTTTTT
.	.	TRBV5-1	TRBJ2-7	CASRGTATYEQYF	TGCGCCAGCAGGGGGACTGCAACCTACGAGCAGTACTTC
few	.	TRBV19	TRBJ2-5	CASSIEGETLETQYF	TGTGCCAGTAGTATAGAAGGCGAAACCCTGGAGACCCAGTACTTC
few	.	TRBV11-2	TRBJ2-2	CASSMIRGNTGELFF	TGTGCCAGCAGTATGATCAGGGGGAACACCGGGGAGCTGTTTTTT
.	.	TRBV7-3	TRBJ1-2	CASSRGQGDGYTF	TGTGCCAGCAGCCGGGGGCAGGGAGATGGCTACACCTTC
.	.	TRBV4-1	TRBJ2-7	CASSQEGAGRTVTDEQYF	TGCGCCAGCAGCCAAGAAGGCGCTGGAAGGACAGTCACAGACGAGCAGTACTTC
.	TRBD2	TRBV10-1	TRBJ2-7	CASSPAGGARELAYEQYF	TGCGCCAGCAGCCCCGCGGGGGGGGCGCGGGAGTTGGCCTACGAGCAGTACTTC
.	TRBD2	TRBV19	TRBJ2-1	CASKAGGYNEQFF	TGTGCCAGTAAGGCGGGAGGCTACAATGAGCAGTTCTTC
.	.	TRBV6-5	TRBJ2-7	CASSLLVEQYF	TGTGCCAGCAGCCTCTTGGTAGAGCAGTACTTC
.	TRBD1	TRBV18	TRBJ2-2	CASSQNPGQGFAGELFF	TGTGCCAGCTCACAAAACCCGGGACAGGGTTTCGCCGGGGAGCTGTTTTTT
.	TRBD2	TRBV5-6	TRBJ2-7	CASSLLAGQTYEQYF	TGTGCCAGCAGCTTGTTAGCGGGCCAGACCTACGAGCAGTACTTC
few	.	TRBV7-6	TRBJ2-7	CASSLFPGEDSYEQYF	TGTGCCAGCAGCTTATTTCCAGGGGAGGACTCCTACGAGCAGTACTTC
.	TRBD1	TRBV5-1	TRBJ2-7	CASSITGDTYEQYF	TGCGCCAGCAGCATCACAGGGGACACCTACGAGCAGTACTTC
.	.	TRBV6-5	TRBJ1-2	CASRRTPQGNGYTF	TGTGCCAGCAGGCGGACGCCACAGGGTAATGGCTACACCTTC